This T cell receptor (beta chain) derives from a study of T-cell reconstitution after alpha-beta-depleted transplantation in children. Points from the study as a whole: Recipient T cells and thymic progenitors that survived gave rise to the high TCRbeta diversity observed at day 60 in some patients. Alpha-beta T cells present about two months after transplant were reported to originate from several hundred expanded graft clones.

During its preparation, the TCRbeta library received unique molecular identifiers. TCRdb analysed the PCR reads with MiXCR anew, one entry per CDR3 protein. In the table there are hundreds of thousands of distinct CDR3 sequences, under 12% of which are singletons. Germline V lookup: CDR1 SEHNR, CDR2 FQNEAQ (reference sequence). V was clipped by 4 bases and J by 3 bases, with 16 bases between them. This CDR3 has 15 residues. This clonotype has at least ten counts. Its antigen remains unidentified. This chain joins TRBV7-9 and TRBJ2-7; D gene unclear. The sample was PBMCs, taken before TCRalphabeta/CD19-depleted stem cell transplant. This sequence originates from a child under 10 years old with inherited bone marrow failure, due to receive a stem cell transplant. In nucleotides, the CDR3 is TGTGCCAGCAGCTACAGTCTCGAAAAAGGCTACGAGCAGTACTTC. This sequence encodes CASSYSLEKGYEQYF.